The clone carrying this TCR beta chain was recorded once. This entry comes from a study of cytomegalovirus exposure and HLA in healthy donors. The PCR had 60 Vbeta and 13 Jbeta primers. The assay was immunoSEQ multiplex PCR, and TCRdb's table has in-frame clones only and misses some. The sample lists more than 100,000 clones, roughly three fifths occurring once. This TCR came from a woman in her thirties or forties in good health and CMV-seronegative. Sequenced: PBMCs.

The CDR3 coding sequence is TGTGCTAGTGGTTTGCCACTATGGGACCTCAGGGGGGAGACCTATGGCTACACCTTC. Translating gives CASGLPLWDLRGETYGYTF. The V and J genes are TRBV12-5 and TRBJ1-2, with 7 positions matching TRBD1. Germline loops: CDR1 LGHNT, CDR2 FRNRAP. The CDR3 covers 19 residues. Trimming at V came to 2 bases and at J to 4 bases, leaving 19 bases not matched to a gene. Together with reference TRBV12-5 and TRBJ1-2, the CDR3 gives the full variable domain: DARVTQTPRHKVTEMGQEVTMRCQPILGHNTVFWYRQTMMQGLELLAYFRNRAPLDDSGMPKDRFSAEMPDATLATLKIQPSEPRDSAVYFCASGLPLWDLRGETYGYTFGSGTRLTVV.